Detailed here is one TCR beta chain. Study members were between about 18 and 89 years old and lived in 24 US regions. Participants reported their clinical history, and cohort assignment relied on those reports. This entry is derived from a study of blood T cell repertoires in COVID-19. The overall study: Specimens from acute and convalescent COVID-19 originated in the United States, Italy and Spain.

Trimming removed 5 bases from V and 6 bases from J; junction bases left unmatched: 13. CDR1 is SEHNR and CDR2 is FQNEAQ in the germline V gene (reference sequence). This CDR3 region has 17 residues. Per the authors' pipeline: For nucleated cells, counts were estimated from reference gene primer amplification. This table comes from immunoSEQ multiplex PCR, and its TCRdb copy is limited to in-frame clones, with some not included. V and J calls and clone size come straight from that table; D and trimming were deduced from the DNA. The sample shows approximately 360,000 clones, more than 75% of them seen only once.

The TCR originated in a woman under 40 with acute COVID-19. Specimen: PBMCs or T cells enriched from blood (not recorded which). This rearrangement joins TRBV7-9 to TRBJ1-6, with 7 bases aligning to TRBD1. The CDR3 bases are TGTGCCAGCAGCATTACGACCGGGACAGCTACTAATTCACCCCTCCACTTT. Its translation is CASSITTGTATNSPLHF.